This record looks at one T cell receptor (beta chain) sequence and its context. The antigen remains undetermined. This entry comes from a study of cytomegalovirus exposure and HLA in healthy donors. Points from the study as a whole: Cytomegalovirus-associated TCR beta chains were listed, numbering some 150.

The V and J ends lost 6 bases and 4 bases respectively, with 15 bases between them. The CDR3 has 14 residues. The germline V gene encodes CDR1 MNHEY and CDR2 SVGAGI. Using immunoSEQ multiplex PCR, the repertoire was profiled, and TCRdb retains in-frame clones only, with some absent. The repertoire holds 200,000 to 250,000 clones, over 80% seen once, with 11% to 15% in the top ten. This receptor was obtained from a woman aged 25-40 years in good health and CMV-seropositive. Sequencing was done on a sample of PBMCs. This chain uses TRBV6-5 with TRBJ1-1, with D maybe TRBD1 (6 bases). The CDR3 coding sequence is TGTGCCAGCAGCCCAGGGGACGGCGTCACTGAAGCTTTCTTT. Protein sequence: CASSPGDGVTEAFF.